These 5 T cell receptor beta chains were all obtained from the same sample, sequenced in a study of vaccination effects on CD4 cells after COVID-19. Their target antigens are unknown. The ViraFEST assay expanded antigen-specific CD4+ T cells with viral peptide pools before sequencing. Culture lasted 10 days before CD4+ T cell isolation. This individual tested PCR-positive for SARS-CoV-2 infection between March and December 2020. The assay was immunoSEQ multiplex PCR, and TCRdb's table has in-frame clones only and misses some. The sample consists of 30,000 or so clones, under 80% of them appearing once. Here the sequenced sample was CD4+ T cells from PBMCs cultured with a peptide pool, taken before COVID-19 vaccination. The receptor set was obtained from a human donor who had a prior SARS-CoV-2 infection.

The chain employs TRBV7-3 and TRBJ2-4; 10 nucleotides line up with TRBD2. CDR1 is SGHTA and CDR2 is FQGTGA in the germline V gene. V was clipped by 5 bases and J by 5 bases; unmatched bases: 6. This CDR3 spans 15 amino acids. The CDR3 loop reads CASSLYGTSENIQYF. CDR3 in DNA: TGTGCCAGCAGCCTATACGGGACTAGCGAAAACATTCAGTACTTC.

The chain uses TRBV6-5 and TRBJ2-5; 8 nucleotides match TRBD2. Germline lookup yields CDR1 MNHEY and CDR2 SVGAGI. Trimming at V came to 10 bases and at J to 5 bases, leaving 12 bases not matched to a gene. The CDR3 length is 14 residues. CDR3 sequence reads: CATLRLAGGETQYF. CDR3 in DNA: TGTGCCACCCTGAGGCTAGCGGGTGGGGAGACCCAGTACTTC.

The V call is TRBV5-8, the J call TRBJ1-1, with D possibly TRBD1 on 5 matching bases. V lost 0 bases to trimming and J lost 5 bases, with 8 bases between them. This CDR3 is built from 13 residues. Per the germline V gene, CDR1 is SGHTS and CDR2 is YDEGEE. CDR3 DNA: TGTGCCAGCAGCTTGGGGGGGTTAACTGAAGCTTTCTTT. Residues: CASSLGGLTEAFF. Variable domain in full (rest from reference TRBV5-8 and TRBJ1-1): EAGVTQSPTHLIKTRGQQATLRCSPISGHTSVYWYQQALGLGLQFLLWYDEGEERNRGNFPPRFSGRQFPNYSSELNVNALELEDSALYLCASSLGGLTEAFFGQGTRLTVV.

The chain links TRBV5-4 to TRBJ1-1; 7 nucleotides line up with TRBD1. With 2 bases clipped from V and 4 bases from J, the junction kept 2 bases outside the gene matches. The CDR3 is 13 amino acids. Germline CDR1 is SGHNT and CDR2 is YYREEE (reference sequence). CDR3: CASSFYRGTEAFF. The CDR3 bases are TGTGCCAGCAGCTTTTACAGGGGCACTGAAGCTTTCTTT.

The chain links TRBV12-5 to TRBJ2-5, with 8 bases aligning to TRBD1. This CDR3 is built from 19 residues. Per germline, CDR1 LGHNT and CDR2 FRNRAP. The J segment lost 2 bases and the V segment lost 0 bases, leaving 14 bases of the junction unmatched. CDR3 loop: CASGLVLFGQGRGQETQYF. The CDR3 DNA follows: TGTGCTAGTGGTTTGGTACTTTTTGGACAGGGACGGGGGCAAGAGACCCAGTACTTC.